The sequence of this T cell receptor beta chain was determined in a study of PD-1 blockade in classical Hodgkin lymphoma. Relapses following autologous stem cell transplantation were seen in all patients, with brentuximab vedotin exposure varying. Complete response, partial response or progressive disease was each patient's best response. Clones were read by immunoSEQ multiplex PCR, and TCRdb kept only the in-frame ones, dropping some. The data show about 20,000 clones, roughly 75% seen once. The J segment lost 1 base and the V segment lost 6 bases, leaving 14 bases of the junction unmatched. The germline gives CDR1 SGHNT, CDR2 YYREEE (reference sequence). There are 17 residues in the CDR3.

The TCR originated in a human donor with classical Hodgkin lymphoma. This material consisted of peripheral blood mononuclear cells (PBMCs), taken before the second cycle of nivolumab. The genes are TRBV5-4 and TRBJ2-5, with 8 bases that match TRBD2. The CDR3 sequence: CASIRVVGRAFQETQYF. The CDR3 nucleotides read TGTGCCAGCATCCGGGTGGTCGGGAGGGCCTTCCAAGAGACCCAGTACTTC.